One and the same sample provided the 29 T cell receptor beta chains below, sequenced in a study of blood T cell repertoires in COVID-19. Here immunoSEQ multiplex PCR was the method, and the copy in TCRdb shows in-frame clones only, minus some. Of around 140,000 clones listed, roughly 90% are singletons. The sequencing sample was made of PBMCs or T cells enriched from blood (not recorded which). The source is a woman between 40 and 55 years old who had been exposed to COVID-19.

The chain carries TRBV7-9 and TRBJ2-7, with D maybe TRBD1 (5 bases). V was pared by 5 bases and J by 5 bases, with 13 bases between. The CDR3 runs 13 residues. Germline V gene lookup returns CDR1 SEHNR and CDR2 FQNEAQ (reference sequence). CDR3 DNA sequence: TGTGCCAGCAGCCACGAGTTACAGGACGAGCAGTACTTC. This encodes CASSHELQDEQYF. Variable domain in full (rest from reference TRBV7-9 and TRBJ2-7): DTGVSQNPRHKITKRGQNVTFRCDPISEHNRLYWYRQTLGQGPEFLTYFQNEAQLEKSRLLSDRFSAERPKGSFSTLEIQRTEQGDSAMYLCASSHELQDEQYFGPGTRLTVT.

The chain combines TRBV5-1 with TRBJ1-6; 7 bases match TRBD1. Germline trimming cut 5 bases from V and 8 bases from J; bases unmatched to any gene: 4. This CDR3 has 13 amino acids. Germline CDR1 SGHRS, CDR2 YFSETQ. CDR3 sequence: CASRPDRDSPLHF. The CDR3 region has the DNA TGCGCCAGCAGACCCGACAGGGATTCACCCCTCCACTTT.

The gene calls are TRBV19 and TRBJ2-1; TRBD1 matches 7 bases. Per germline, CDR1 LNHDA and CDR2 SQIVND (reference sequence). The CDR3 sequence is 16 residues long. Losses at the gene ends were 6 bases for V and 0 bases for J; bases not matched to a gene: 8. For the CDR3, the DNA is TGTGCCAGTAGCGAGAACAGGGGATTCTCCTACAATGAGCAGTTCTTC. Translating gives CASSENRGFSYNEQFF.

This clone was observed once. Other DNA variants within this sample encode the same CDR3. V is TRBV2 and J is TRBJ1-1, with D perhaps matching TRBD1 (5 bases). Deletions cut 3 bases from V and 8 bases from J, with 13 bases between. Germline CDR1 reads SNHLY; CDR2 reads FYNNEI. CDR3 length: 13 amino acids. The CDR3, as DNA: TGTGCCAGCAGTGACCCGGGGGGTACCGAAGCTTTCTTT. As protein: CASSDPGGTEAFF.

This sequence joins TRBV29-1 and TRBJ1-5; D gene unclear. Trimming pared 5 bases from V and 4 bases from J, leaving 15 bases between. Germline assignment: CDR1 SQVTM and CDR2 ANQGSEA. This CDR3 has 14 residues. The CDR3: CSVQTGSGNQPQHF. In DNA, the CDR3 is TGCAGCGTTCAAACCGGGAGTGGGAATCAGCCCCAGCATTTT.

This clone has only a few counts. CDR3 DNA: TGTGCCATTAGGGGGATCCCCGGGGAGCTGTTTTTT. It specifies CAIRGIPGELFF. This chain links TRBV15 with TRBJ2-2; D may be TRBD1 (6 bases). CDR3 length: 12 amino acids. Germline V gives CDR1 LNHNV, CDR2 YYDKDF (reference sequence). Trimming stripped 10 bases from V and 6 bases from J, with 12 bases between.

The rearrangement joins TRBV19 to TRBJ1-1; TRBD1 matches at 8 bases. This CDR3 has 15 residues. The trim removed 3 bases at V and 0 bases at J, leaving 3 bases unmatched. Germline-derived CDR1 and CDR2 are LNHDA and SQIVND (reference sequence). CDR3 region: CASSILQGVNTEAFF. DNA of the CDR3: TGTGCCAGTAGTATTTTACAGGGGGTGAACACTGAAGCTTTCTTT.

The genes are TRBV5-1 and TRBJ1-1, with 7 bases aligning to TRBD1. CDR1 and CDR2 (germline): SGHRS, YFSETQ. V dropped 3 bases and J dropped 11; count of bases not matched to a gene: 16. This CDR3 is 15 amino acids long. CDR3 sequence reads: CASSWGLNQDRRAFF. In DNA form, the CDR3 reads TGCGCCAGCAGCTGGGGGCTTAATCAGGACAGGCGCGCTTTCTTT.

The chain carries TRBV14 and TRBJ2-7, with 10 bases identical to TRBD1. V lost 4 bases and J lost 0; bases outside the gene matches: 3. Germline-derived CDR1 and CDR2 are SGHDN and FVKESK. This CDR3 spans 15 amino acids. The CDR3 DNA follows: TGTGCCAGCAGCCCTGGGACAGGGGTCTCCTACGAGCAGTACTTC. It codes for CASSPGTGVSYEQYF.

The chain employs TRBV6-5 and TRBJ2-7; D remains ambiguous. V shed 6 bases and J shed 2 bases, with 17 bases lying between them. Looked up from germline, CDR1 is MNHEY and CDR2 is SVGAGI. This CDR3 comprises 15 residues. This chain's CDR3 is CASSVIGGQTYEQYF. In nucleotides, the CDR3 is TGTGCCAGCAGCGTTATAGGTGGGCAGACCTACGAGCAGTACTTC.

J is TRBJ1-4 and V is TRBV29-1; 9 bases fit TRBD1. V lost 4 bases to trimming and J lost 8 bases; unmatched junction nucleotides: 5. Per the germline V gene, CDR1 is SQVTM and CDR2 is ANQGSEA. This CDR3 spans 13 amino acids. CDR3 sequence reads: CSVVPDRGEKLFF. DNA for the CDR3: TGCAGCGTTGTACCCGACAGGGGGGAAAAACTGTTTTTT.

This chain joins TRBV2 and TRBJ1-6; possible D gene TRBD1, 5 bases. The CDR3 length is 13 residues. Trimming cost V 4 bases and J 10 bases, with 11 bases left between them. Germline V gene sequence: CDR1 SNHLY, CDR2 FYNNEI. DNA of the CDR3: TGTGCCAGCAGTGTTGGGGGGGACTCACCCCTCCACTTT. It is translated as CASSVGGDSPLHF.

V usage is TRBV9 and J usage is TRBJ2-5, with D hard to call. V was cut by 4 bases and J by 5 bases, with 21 bases left in between. Per germline, CDR1 SGDLS and CDR2 YYNGEE. The CDR3 loop spans 16 amino acids. This CDR3 is CASSKNQALHGETQYF. CDR3 sequence (DNA): TGTGCCAGCAGCAAAAACCAAGCGTTACACGGGGAGACCCAGTACTTC. Drawing the rest from reference TRBV9 and TRBJ2-5, the complete variable domain is DSGVTQTPKHLITATGQRVTLRCSPRSGDLSVYWYQQSLDQGLQFLIQYYNGEERAKGNILERFSAQQFPDLHSELNLSSLELGDSALYFCASSKNQALHGETQYFGPGTRLLVL.

V is TRBV25-1 and J is TRBJ1-2, with TRBD1 as a possible D gene (6 bases). The V and J ends lost 6 bases and 8 bases respectively, with 13 bases between them. Germline values: CDR1 MGHDK, CDR2 SYGVNS. The CDR3 has 12 amino acids. The CDR3 bases are TGTGCCAGCAGCGACAGGTCGCGAGGCTACACCTTC. The encoded protein is CASSDRSRGYTF.

DNA of the CDR3: TGTGCCAGCAGTGAAGCGCGGGTCACCGGGGAGCTGTTTTTT. Translation gives CASSEARVTGELFF. The rearrangement uses TRBV6-1 and TRBJ2-2; D is possibly TRBD2 (5 bases). Per the germline V gene, CDR1 is MNHNS and CDR2 is SASEGT. CDR3 length: 14 amino acids. The germline V and J ends were trimmed by 0 bases and 4 bases, with 6 bases remaining between them.

This chain joins TRBV9 and TRBJ2-3; 9 positions match TRBD2. Germline CDR1 is SGDLS and CDR2 is YYNGEE. CDR3 length: 15 residues. V gave up 2 bases and J gave up 2 bases; unmatched junction bases: 3. The CDR3 reads CASSVSGGPTDTQYF. The CDR3 DNA is TGTGCCAGCAGCGTCAGCGGGGGGCCCACAGATACGCAGTATTTT.

The rearrangement links TRBV14 to TRBJ1-4; the match to TRBD1 covers 9 bases. The junction had 7 bases not matched to a gene; V was cut back by 1 base and J by 4 bases. The germline V gene encodes CDR1 SGHDN and CDR2 FVKESK. The CDR3 extends over 17 amino acids. This CDR3 reads CASSQGTGEVGNEKLFF. The CDR3 DNA reads as TGTGCCAGCAGCCAAGGGACAGGGGAAGTCGGTAATGAAAAACTGTTTTTT.

This clone has a single count. This chain uses TRBV7-2 with TRBJ2-1; tentatively, D is TRBD2 (6 bases). This CDR3 is built from 13 residues. The germline V and J ends were trimmed by 5 bases and 5 bases, with 10 bases remaining between them. CDR1 is SGHTA, CDR2 FQGNSA, per germline. CDR3 region: CASSQLANNEQFF. Here the CDR3 DNA reads TGTGCCAGCAGCCAACTAGCAAACAATGAGCAGTTCTTC.

J is TRBJ2-1 and V is TRBV28; 7 bases align to TRBD2. CDR1 is MDHEN and CDR2 is SYDVKM in the germline V gene. The J segment lost 6 bases and the V segment lost 6 bases, leaving 8 bases of the junction unmatched. The CDR3 is made up of 14 amino acids. The CDR3 reads CASRGEGLGNEQFF. The CDR3 DNA follows: TGTGCCAGCAGGGGGGAGGGCCTGGGCAATGAGCAGTTCTTC. Filled out from reference TRBV28 and TRBJ2-1, the complete variable domain reads DVKVTQSSRYLVKRTGEKVFLECVQDMDHENMFWYRQDPGLGLRLIYFSYDVKMKEKGDIPEGYSVSREKKERFSLILESASTNQTSMYLCASRGEGLGNEQFFGPGTRLTVL.

The chain is built from TRBV19 and TRBJ1-2; 7 nucleotides match TRBD1. Germline loops: CDR1 LNHDA, CDR2 SQIVND (reference sequence). V trimming: 5 bases; J trimming: 8 bases; junction bases outside the gene matches: 11. The CDR3 loop spans 14 amino acids. CDR3 DNA sequence: TGTGCCAGTAGTCCCCCGGACAGGCCTGGGGGCTACACCTTC. Its protein product is CASSPPDRPGGYTF. Together with reference TRBV19 and TRBJ1-2, the CDR3 gives the full variable domain: DGGITQSPKYLFRKEGQNVTLSCEQNLNHDAMYWYRQDPGQGLRLIYYSQIVNDFQKGDIAEGYSVSREKKESFPLTVTSAQKNPTAFYLCASSPPDRPGGYTFGSGTRLTVV.

The gene calls are TRBV6-4 and TRBJ1-4; 7 bases fit TRBD1. Germline assignment: CDR1 MRHNA and CDR2 SNTAGT. The junction had 12 bases not matched to a gene; V was cut back by 0 bases and J by 2 bases. The CDR3 consists of 19 residues. The chain's CDR3 is CASSDSRGQIKRTNEKLFF. The CDR3 DNA reads TGTGCCAGCAGTGACTCGAGGGGACAGATCAAACGCACTAATGAAAAACTGTTTTTT.

This clone is a singleton in its sample. The V call is TRBV6-2 or TRBV6-3, the J call TRBJ2-1; D remains ambiguous. V dropped 5 bases and J dropped 10 bases, with 18 bases sitting between them. The CDR3 runs 14 residues. Germline values: CDR1 MNHEY, CDR2 SVGEGT. CDR3 residues: CASSDGLQRMEQFF. The CDR3 nucleotides are TGTGCCAGCAGTGACGGCCTCCAGAGGATGGAGCAGTTCTTC.

The chain combines TRBV7-9 with TRBJ2-7; 9 nucleotides align to TRBD1. Germline lookup yields CDR1 SEHNR and CDR2 FQNEAQ (reference sequence). The CDR3 is made up of 15 amino acids. With 3 bases clipped from V and 6 bases from J, the junction kept 9 bases outside the gene matches. The CDR3 DNA sequence: TGTGCCAGCAGCTTTTCGTCGGGACAGGGTGGCGAGCAGTACTTC. It codes for CASSFSSGQGGEQYF.

V and J are TRBV5-4 and TRBJ1-2, with a possible D match to TRBD1 (6 bases). The germline V gene has CDR1 SGHNT and CDR2 YYREEE (reference sequence). V dropped 10 bases and J dropped 5 bases, with 18 bases sitting between them. The CDR3 covers 13 residues. This CDR3 is CAASRGGGYGYTF. In DNA form, the CDR3 reads TGTGCCGCGTCCAGGGGCGGTGGATATGGCTACACCTTC.

The gene calls are TRBV18 and TRBJ2-3; possible D gene TRBD1, 6 bases. Between the trimmed V and J ends, which lost 8 bases and 4 bases, there was a span of 10 bases. CDR3 size: 12 residues. From germline, CDR1 is KGHSH and CDR2 LQKENI. As DNA, the CDR3 is TGTGCCAGCCGAGACAGGTCAGATACGCAGTATTTT. It specifies CASRDRSDTQYF.

The chain employs TRBV10-3 and TRBJ2-7, with D tentatively TRBD2 (6 bases). V lost 4 bases to trimming and J lost 3 bases, with 19 bases between them. This CDR3 comprises 16 residues. From germline, CDR1 is ENHRY and CDR2 SYGVKD. CDR3 DNA: TGTGCCATCAGTGGGGGAGGTAGCGGAGACATCTACGAGCAGTACTTC. Its protein product is CAISGGGSGDIYEQYF.

The rearrangement links TRBV5-1 to TRBJ2-5, with 10 bases identical to TRBD1. V trimming: 1 base; J trimming: 1 base; junction bases outside the gene matches: 4. Germline V gene data show CDR1 as SGHRS and CDR2 as YFSETQ. CDR3 length: 16 amino acids. CDR3 sequence (DNA): TGCGCCAGCAGCTTGTCCGGGGACAGGGGCCAAGAGACCCAGTACTTC. Encoded protein: CASSLSGDRGQETQYF. Full variable domain (rest looked up from reference TRBV5-1 and TRBJ2-5): KAGVTQTPRYLIKTRGQQVTLSCSPISGHRSVSWYQQTPGQGLQFLFEYFSETQRNKGNFPGRFSGRQFSNSRSEMNVSTLELGDSALYLCASSLSGDRGQETQYFGPGTRLLVL.

This chain links TRBV5-4 with TRBJ1-6; tentatively, D is TRBD1 (6 bases). Germline lookup yields CDR1 SGHNT and CDR2 YYREEE (reference sequence). V was pared by 0 bases and J by 7 bases, with 8 bases between. This CDR3 contains 14 residues. This CDR3 reads CASSLAQGNSPLHF. The CDR3 nucleotides read TGTGCCAGCAGCTTGGCACAGGGAAATTCACCCCTCCACTTT.

The V and J genes are TRBV6-5 and TRBJ2-7; TRBD2 matches at 8 bases. J was trimmed by 6 bases and V by 7 bases; bases with no gene match: 2. This CDR3 spans 11 amino acids. CDR1 MNHEY and CDR2 SVGAGI come from the germline V gene. CDR3 coding DNA: TGTGCCAGCACCGGGGGGGCCGAGCAGTACTTC. It yields the protein CASTGGAEQYF.